In its sample, the clone carrying this T cell receptor beta chain was seen once. As originally analysed: Quantification of nucleated cells was approximated via reference gene primer amplification. Clones were sequenced by immunoSEQ multiplex PCR, and TCRdb holds only the in-frame ones, with some missing. That table gives V, J and clone size, and the DNA gave D and trimming. The sample carries 140,000 to 150,000 clones, approximately 80% recorded once. The source of the sample is a study of blood T cell repertoires in COVID-19. V shed 1 base, J shed 1 base, and the junction held 11 bases outside the gene matches. Germline V CDR1 and CDR2: LNHDA, SQIVND (reference sequence). CDR3 length equals 18 residues.

The V gene is TRBV19, the J gene TRBJ1-1, with TRBD1 matching over 8 bases. The sequence came from a human donor in a cohort sampled during active COVID-19. Sequencing was done on a sample of peripheral blood. CDR3 protein: CASSIGRIRGPRNTEAFF. DNA of the CDR3: TGTGCCAGTAGTATAGGTCGGATCAGGGGGCCCAGGAACACTGAAGCTTTCTTT.